These 14 T cell receptor beta chains were all obtained from the same sample, sequenced in a study of blood T cell repertoires in COVID-19. Using immunoSEQ multiplex PCR, the repertoire was profiled, and TCRdb retains in-frame clones only, with some absent. The table records hundreds of thousands of clones, about 89% of them present only once. The material sequenced was PBMCs or T cells enriched from blood (not recorded which). The receptors shown here come from a woman aged 25 to 39 who had recovered from COVID-19.

Regarding this clone: The same CDR3 is also encoded by other DNA sequences in this sample. The rearrangement links TRBV7-2 to TRBJ2-5, with 9 bases identical to TRBD2. The germline CDR1 and CDR2 sequences are SGHTA and FQGNSA. The CDR3 covers 14 residues. The junction had 1 base not matched to a gene; V was cut back by 3 bases and J by 2 bases. The DNA for the CDR3 is TGTGCCAGCAGCTTGACTAGCGGTCAAGAGACCCAGTACTTC. The encoded protein is CASSLTSGQETQYF.

V and J are TRBV28 and TRBJ1-2, with TRBD1 as a possible D gene (5 bases). V shed 7 bases and J shed 4 bases, with 16 bases lying between them. CDR3 length: 14 residues. Per germline, CDR1 MDHEN and CDR2 SYDVKM. The CDR3 spells CASTSLGAVYGYTF. Here the CDR3 DNA reads TGTGCCAGCACCTCCCTTGGGGCGGTCTATGGCTACACCTTC.

CDR3 sequence reads: CASSLGQGIVNTIYF. Written as DNA, the CDR3 is TGCGCCAGCAGCCTTGGACAGGGGATAGTTAACACCATATATTTT. The chain recombines TRBV4-1 with TRBJ1-3; TRBD1 matches at 9 bases. Germline V lookup: CDR1 MGHRA, CDR2 YSYEKL. This CDR3 has 15 residues. Trimming at V came to 4 bases and at J to 7 bases, leaving 8 bases not matched to a gene.

The V gene is TRBV14, the J gene TRBJ2-1; no clear D. The length of the CDR3 is 14 residues. The V gene's germline CDR1 is SGHDN and CDR2 FVKESK. The V and J ends lost 1 base and 8 bases respectively, with 12 bases between them. CDR3 protein: CASSQVARFHEQFF. The CDR3 nucleotides read TGTGCCAGCAGCCAAGTGGCTAGATTCCATGAGCAGTTCTTC.

V is TRBV10-1 and J is TRBJ1-4; D is uncertain. Trimming stripped 6 bases from V and 8 bases from J, with 19 bases between. The CDR3 runs to 15 residues. Germline V gene sequence: CDR1 WNHNN, CDR2 SYGVQD (reference sequence). CDR3 sequence (DNA): TGCGCCAGCAGGTGGCCCCGGGGAACTCGGGAAAAACTGTTTTTT. It is translated as CASRWPRGTREKLFF.

V is TRBV4-2 and J is TRBJ1-4; maybe TRBD1 (6 bases). Between the trimmed V and J ends, which lost 4 bases and 5 bases, there was a span of 14 bases. Germline CDR1 reads LGHNA; CDR2 reads YNFKEQ. This CDR3 contains 15 residues. CDR3 sequence (DNA): TGTGCCAGCAGCCCCTCTAAGGGGGGGAATGAAAAACTGTTTTTT. Its protein product is CASSPSKGGNEKLFF.

The J gene is TRBJ2-7, the V gene TRBV5-4; a possible D gene is TRBD2 (5 bases). The CDR3 totals 15 residues. V lost 0 bases and J lost 7, with 17 bases in between. In germline, CDR1 is SGHNT, CDR2 YYREEE (reference sequence). The DNA of the CDR3 is TGTGCCAGCAGCTTGGTGGCTGCAAGCAGACTAGAGCAGTACTTC. This codes for CASSLVAASRLEQYF.

The rearrangement uses TRBV28 and TRBJ2-1; 11 bases are a match to TRBD2. V dropped 6 bases and J dropped 4; count of bases not matched to a gene: 8. The CDR3 length is 16 residues. Germline loops: CDR1 MDHEN, CDR2 SYDVKM. CDR3 bases: TGTGCCAGCAGCAGGCCAGGGACTAGCGGATACAATGAGCAGTTCTTC. Translated: CASSRPGTSGYNEQFF. The whole variable domain, filled in from reference TRBV28 and TRBJ2-1, reads DVKVTQSSRYLVKRTGEKVFLECVQDMDHENMFWYRQDPGLGLRLIYFSYDVKMKEKGDIPEGYSVSREKKERFSLILESASTNQTSMYLCASSRPGTSGYNEQFFGPGTRLTVL.

This clone showed up just a few times. J is TRBJ1-2 and V is TRBV6-4, with TRBD1 identical over 9 bases. CDR3 length equals 16 residues. V trimming: 6 bases; J trimming: 4 bases; junction bases outside the gene matches: 12. The germline CDR1 and CDR2 sequences are MRHNA and SNTAGT. CDR3 in DNA: TGTGCCAGCAGGAATCGGGACAGGGTGGAGGGCTATGGCTACACCTTC. It yields the protein CASRNRDRVEGYGYTF.

The chain recombines TRBV6-2 or TRBV6-3 with TRBJ2-4, with TRBD1 matching 9 bases. V shed 4 bases, J shed 7 bases, and the junction held 8 bases outside the gene matches. This CDR3 comprises 15 residues. Germline assignment: CDR1 MNHEY and CDR2 SVGEGT. The CDR3 loop reads CASSSPQGAQNIQYF. CDR3 DNA sequence: TGTGCCAGCAGTTCCCCACAGGGGGCGCAGAACATTCAGTACTTC.

Only a few counts were recorded for this clone. The sample contains more than one DNA sequence encoding this CDR3. J is TRBJ1-1 and V is TRBV5-4; a possible D gene is TRBD1 (5 bases). CDR3 length equals 14 residues. Germline V gives CDR1 SGHNT, CDR2 YYREEE (reference sequence). V lost 2 bases to trimming and J lost 1 base, with 9 bases between them. Here the CDR3 reads CASSLLTGNTEAFF. In DNA form, the CDR3 reads TGTGCCAGCAGCTTACTCACAGGGAACACTGAAGCTTTCTTT.

The gene calls are TRBV18 and TRBJ1-5; TRBD1 is a possible D gene (5 bases). The V gene's germline CDR1 is KGHSH and CDR2 LQKENI. CDR3 length equals 14 residues. The V end lost 2 bases, the J end lost 3 bases, and 8 bases lay between the germline ends. The chain's CDR3 is CASSPGGDNQPQHF. As DNA, the CDR3 is TGTGCCAGCTCACCAGGGGGGGACAATCAGCCCCAGCATTTT. The variable domain in full, completed from reference TRBV18 and TRBJ1-5, reads NAGVMQNPRHLVRRRGQEARLRCSPMKGHSHVYWYRQLPEEGLKFMVYLQKENIIDESGMPKERFSAEFPKEGPSILRIQQVVRGDSAAYFCASSPGGDNQPQHFGDGTRLSIL.

CDR3 loop: CTGALDGYTF. In DNA form, the CDR3 reads TGTACAGGGGCGCTCGATGGCTACACCTTC. The J gene is TRBJ1-2, the V gene TRBV27; 7 bases are a match to TRBD1. This CDR3 has 10 amino acids. The germline V gene has CDR1 MNHEY and CDR2 SMNVEV (reference sequence).

The rearrangement joins TRBV18 to TRBJ2-1, with 10 bases aligning to TRBD2. Germline V gene lookup returns CDR1 KGHSH and CDR2 LQKENI. The V gene end was trimmed by 6 bases and the J gene end by 5 bases; junction bases not matched to a gene: 7. The CDR3 has 15 amino acids. The chain's CDR3 is CASSPTSGYNNEQFF. The CDR3 DNA sequence: TGTGCCAGCTCCCCGACTAGCGGGTACAACAATGAGCAGTTCTTC.